The 20 T cell receptor beta chains reported below all come from one sample, sequenced in a study of Graves' ophthalmopathy and Graves' hyperthyroidism (dated by TCRdb to between 2017 and 2018). Sequencing used an Illumina HiSeq 2000. TCR beta CDR3 regions were amplified from RNA transcripts for repertoire sequencing. The first round was an RT-PCR using HTBI primers with the Qiagen OneStep RT-PCR kit, and this first round was followed by a second-round multiplex PCR, then size selection and purification. TCRdb reworked the public reads: Q25 trimming with fastp, MiXCR clone assembly, productive beta chains retained. Rows merge per CDR3 protein into single entries with the most common DNA and genes. Across this sample there are over 500,000 distinct CDR3 sequences, with 22% seen only once. The top ten clonotypes cover approximately 7.7% of the sample. Sequencing was done on a sample of peripheral blood. The receptors come from a woman under 30 with stable Graves' hyperthyroidism. Some clones in this sample may be carry-over from other donors' samples. Donor details come from another sample of the same person, matched by shared clones.

This clonotype was seen repeatedly, ten times or more. The V call is TRBV13, the J call TRBJ1-2; maybe TRBD1 (6 bases). Germline CDR1 PRHDT, CDR2 FYEKMQ (reference sequence). Trimming cost V 4 bases and J 6 bases, with 24 bases left between them. The CDR3 totals 17 residues. DNA of the CDR3: TGTGCCAGCAGCTCCTCAGGGACATTTCGCATAACCGATGGCTACACCTTC. Its protein product is CASSSSGTFRITDGYTF.

The genes are TRBV6-2 or TRBV6-3 and TRBJ1-5; D ambiguous. The CDR3 is 17 residues long. Trimming removed 3 bases at V and 3 bases at J, with 18 bases between. Germline V gives CDR1 MNHEY, CDR2 SVGEGT. The CDR3 is CASSYKAASPVNQPQHF. Written as DNA, the CDR3 is TGTGCCAGCAGTTATAAGGCAGCGTCCCCTGTCAATCAGCCCCAGCATTTT.

The V gene is TRBV2, the J gene TRBJ1-2, with D perhaps TRBD1 (6 bases). This CDR3 spans 13 amino acids. Per the germline V gene, CDR1 is SNHLY and CDR2 is FYNNEI. V lost 9 bases and J 1 base, leaving 12 bases between the germline ends. The chain's CDR3 is CARETGFNYGYTF. CDR3 sequence (DNA): TGTGCCAGAGAGACAGGCTTTAACTATGGCTACACCTTC.

This clonotype was recorded many times. The chain links TRBV13 to TRBJ2-7; 8 positions agree with TRBD1. V trimming: 5 bases; J trimming: 5 bases; junction bases outside the gene matches: 8. The germline V gene encodes CDR1 PRHDT and CDR2 FYEKMQ (reference sequence). The CDR3 contains 14 residues. The CDR3 sequence is CASSARDRRHEQYF. The CDR3 region has the DNA TGTGCCAGCAGCGCCCGGGACAGGCGACACGAGCAGTACTTC.

This clonotype was observed at least ten times. The genes are TRBV5-1 and TRBJ2-7; D gene unclear. Trimming took off 1 base at V and 4 bases at J, with 9 bases between the two ends. CDR1 is SGHRS and CDR2 is YFSETQ in the germline V gene. This CDR3 comprises 13 residues. The CDR3 nucleotides read TGCGCCAGCAGCTTGAGCACAGCTTACGAGCAGTACTTC. This gives the protein CASSLSTAYEQYF.

In its sample, this clonotype was seen a few times. J is TRBJ2-5 and V is TRBV24-1; 7 bases map to TRBD1. The CDR3 is 16 residues long. Germline CDR1 is KGHDR and CDR2 is SFDVKD. V shed 5 bases, J shed 7 bases, and the junction held 15 bases outside the gene matches. Here the CDR3 reads CATSGPSGTEASTQYF. As DNA, the CDR3 is TGTGCCACCAGTGGCCCCTCCGGGACAGAGGCCTCGACCCAGTACTTC.

The table lists this clonotype with many counts. This chain connects TRBV12-3 or TRBV12-4 to TRBJ1-2, with TRBD1 as a possible D gene (6 bases). The V end was cut by 1 base, the J end by 4 bases, with 7 bases between. The CDR3 length is 13 residues. In nucleotides, the CDR3 is TGTGCCAGCAGTTTAGGACAGGTCTATGGCTACACCTTC. It translates to CASSLGQVYGYTF.

This clonotype was counted many times. CDR3 region: CASSYTGGYGYTF. Here the CDR3 DNA reads TGTGCCAGCAGTTACACCGGGGGCTATGGCTACACCTTC. The chain has TRBV6-5 and TRBJ1-2; D may be TRBD1 (5 bases). V was shortened by 2 bases and J by 4 bases, with 8 bases between the two germline ends. The CDR3 consists of 13 residues. Germline values: CDR1 MNHEY, CDR2 SVGAGI.

This clonotype occurred a few times. A much larger clone differs from this one at a single base, so this may be a read error. The chain has TRBV11-3 and TRBJ1-1; the D gene is possibly TRBD1 (6 bases). The CDR3 sequence is 14 residues long. Per the germline V gene, CDR1 is SGHNT and CDR2 is YENEEA. CDR3 loop: CASSLDRTNTEACF. CDR3 coding DNA: TGTGCCAGCAGCTTGGACAGAACAAACACTGAAGCTTGCTTT. Full variable domain (missing parts from reference TRBV11-3 and TRBJ1-1): EAGVVQSPRYKIIEKKQPVAFWCNPISGHNTLYWYLQNLGQGPELLIRYENEEAVDDSQLPKDRFSAERLKGVDSTLKIQPAELGDSAVYLCASSLDRTNTEACFGQGTRLTVV.

This chain joins TRBV20-1 and TRBJ2-5; D unresolved. The CDR3 has 13 residues. V was shortened by 3 bases and J by 4 bases, with 12 bases between the two germline ends. The germline V gene encodes CDR1 DFQATT and CDR2 SNEGSKA (reference sequence). The CDR3 reads CSASPRGGETQYF. DNA for the CDR3: TGCAGTGCTAGCCCCAGAGGCGGAGAGACCCAGTACTTC.

The V and J genes are TRBV6-5 and TRBJ1-6, with D perhaps matching TRBD1 (6 bases). The CDR3 is 16 residues long. V was shortened by 0 bases and J by 10 bases, with 16 bases between the two germline ends. Germline assignment: CDR1 MNHEY and CDR2 SVGAGI. The CDR3 region has the DNA TGTGCCAGCAGTTACTCGACCAGGGGATTTGTGTCACCCCTCCACTTT. Residues: CASSYSTRGFVSPLHF.

J is TRBJ2-7 and V is TRBV12-3 or TRBV12-4; 13 bases are shared with TRBD2. There are 15 residues in the CDR3. The J segment lost 6 bases and the V segment lost 6 bases, leaving 8 bases of the junction unmatched. The CDR3 region is CASSPTSGGSGEQYF. The DNA of the CDR3 is TGTGCCAGCAGCCCGACTAGCGGGGGGTCGGGCGAGCAGTACTTC.

At least ten counts were recorded for this clonotype. V usage is TRBV6-1 and J usage is TRBJ1-2, with TRBD1 matching over 8 bases. Germline V CDR1 and CDR2: MNHNS, SASEGT. V trimming: 6 bases; J trimming: 5 bases; junction bases outside the gene matches: 8. This CDR3 is 14 amino acids long. The CDR3 coding sequence is TGTGCCAGCAGCCACGACAGGGGTGGATATGGCTACACCTTC. Translated, it gives CASSHDRGGYGYTF.

The chain has TRBV3-1 and TRBJ1-6, with 9 bases identical to TRBD1. The germline gives CDR1 LGHDT, CDR2 YNNKEL (reference sequence). V gave up 2 bases and J gave up 10 bases; unmatched junction bases: 3. This CDR3 comprises 14 residues. Here the CDR3 reads CASSQWTGASPLHF. The CDR3 nucleotides read TGTGCCAGCAGCCAATGGACAGGGGCCTCACCCCTCCACTTT.

The V and J genes are TRBV12-3 or TRBV12-4 and TRBJ1-2; TRBD1 agrees at 10 bases. The CDR3 sequence is 14 residues long. V shed 5 bases and J 3 bases; nucleotides not matched to a gene: 3. In DNA, the CDR3 is TGTGCCAGCAGTGGTGGGACAGGGGACTATGGCTACACCTTC. It is translated as CASSGGTGDYGYTF.

To note about this clonotype: Being one base from a much bigger clone, this may be a read error. The rearrangement joins TRBV20-1 to TRBJ2-7; 9 positions agree with TRBD1. Germline V CDR1 and CDR2: DFQATT, SNEGSKA (reference sequence). There are 13 residues in the CDR3. CDR3 residues: CSAPGTGFTEQCF. In DNA form, the CDR3 reads TGCAGTGCGCCCGGGACAGGGTTTACCGAGCAGTGCTTC.

This clonotype was picked up many times. CDR3 coding DNA: TGTGCCAGCAGCCTGACCGGGACAGGGGGCGACTACACCTTC. Its translation is CASSLTGTGGDYTF. The gene calls are TRBV9 and TRBJ1-2; 12 bases agree with TRBD1. V lost 4 bases to trimming and J lost 10 bases; unmatched junction nucleotides: 8. This CDR3 is 14 amino acids long. Per the germline V gene, CDR1 is SGDLS and CDR2 is YYNGEE.

About this clonotype: This may be a read error, as it is one base from a much larger clone. The rearrangement joins TRBV2 to TRBJ1-1; unclear D gene. The CDR3 loop spans 14 amino acids. Germline V CDR1 and CDR2: SNHLY, FYNNEI. CDR3 in DNA: TGTGCCAGCAGTGATGCCTGGGCACGGCCTGAAGCTTGCTTT. It translates to CASSDAWARPEACF.

This clonotype was picked up many times. This chain connects TRBV7-9 to TRBJ2-7, with 8 bases identical to TRBD1. The CDR3 covers 12 residues. Germline V CDR1 and CDR2: SEHNR, FQNEAQ (reference sequence). V gave up 5 bases and J gave up 5 bases; unmatched junction bases: 2. CDR3 in amino acids: CASSQTGDEQYF. Here the CDR3 DNA reads TGTGCCAGCAGCCAGACAGGGGACGAGCAGTACTTC.

This rearrangement joins TRBV5-1 to TRBJ2-5, with TRBD2 identical over 10 bases. Germline V gene data show CDR1 as SGHRS and CDR2 as YFSETQ. The V segment lost 2 bases and the J segment 3 bases; nucleotides outside the gene matches: 4. The length of the CDR3 is 15 residues. The CDR3 nucleotides are TGCGCCAGCAGCTTTGGGGGGACTAGCGAAGAGACCCAGTACTTC. As protein: CASSFGGTSEETQYF.